This T cell receptor (beta chain) was observed in a study of cytomegalovirus exposure and HLA in healthy donors. Overall study findings and caveats: As a later analysis revealed, most CMV-associated TCR beta chains appeared HLA-restricted. Cytomegalovirus status was reportedly diagnosed by the classifier with high sensitivity and specificity. When analyzed later, the rates of TCR association showed variation by HLA locus, with DRB1 the most and HLA-C the fewest.

In the PCR, 60 Vbeta and 13 Jbeta primers were used. Here immunoSEQ multiplex PCR was the method, and the copy in TCRdb shows in-frame clones only, minus some. Counted here are roughly 110,000 clones, about 79% occurring once; the ten biggest clones make up about 3%. The CDR3 spans 14 residues. V was clipped by 5 bases and J by 1 base, with 12 bases between them. The germline V gene encodes CDR1 MGHDK and CDR2 SYGVNS. Notes on this clone: Its antigen is still unknown.

All donors participated as healthy donors of bone marrow. The TCR originated in a woman between 18 and 29 years old in good health and CMV-seropositive. Specimen: PBMCs. The V gene is TRBV25-1, the J gene TRBJ2-7; D is uncertain. The CDR3 bases are TGTGCCAGCAGTCCTCGACTCTCATCCTACGAGCAGTACTTC. It codes for CASSPRLSSYEQYF.